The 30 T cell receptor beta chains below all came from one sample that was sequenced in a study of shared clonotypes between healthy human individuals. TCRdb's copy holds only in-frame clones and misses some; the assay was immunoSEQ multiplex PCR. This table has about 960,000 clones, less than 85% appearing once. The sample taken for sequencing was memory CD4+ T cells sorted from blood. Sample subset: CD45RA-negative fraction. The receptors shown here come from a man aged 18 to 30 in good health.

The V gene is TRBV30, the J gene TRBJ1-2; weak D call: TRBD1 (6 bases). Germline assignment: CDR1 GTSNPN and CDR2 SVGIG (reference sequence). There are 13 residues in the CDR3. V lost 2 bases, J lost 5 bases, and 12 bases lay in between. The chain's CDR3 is CAWSSPQGYGYTF. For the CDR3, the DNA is TGTGCCTGGAGTTCCCCCCAGGGGTATGGCTACACCTTC.

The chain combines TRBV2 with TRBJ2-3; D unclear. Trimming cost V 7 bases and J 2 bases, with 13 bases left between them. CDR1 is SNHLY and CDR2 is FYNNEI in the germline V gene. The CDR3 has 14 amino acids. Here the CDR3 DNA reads TGTGCCAGCACCAGCGCCGGGCACACAGATACGCAGTATTTT. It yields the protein CASTSAGHTDTQYF.

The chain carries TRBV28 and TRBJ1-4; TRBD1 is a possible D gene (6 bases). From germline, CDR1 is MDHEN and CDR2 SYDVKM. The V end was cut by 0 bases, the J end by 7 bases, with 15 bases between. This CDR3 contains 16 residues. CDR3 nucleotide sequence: TGTGCCAGCAGTTTATGGGCCGGGGGCGAGGGTGAAAAACTGTTTTTT. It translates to CASSLWAGGEGEKLFF.

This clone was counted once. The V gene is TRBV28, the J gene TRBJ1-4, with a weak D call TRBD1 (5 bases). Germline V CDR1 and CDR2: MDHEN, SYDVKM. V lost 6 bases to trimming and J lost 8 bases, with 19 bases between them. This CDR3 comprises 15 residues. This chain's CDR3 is CASSSRHPGREKLFF. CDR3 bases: TGTGCCAGCAGCTCACGACACCCGGGACGAGAAAAACTGTTTTTT.

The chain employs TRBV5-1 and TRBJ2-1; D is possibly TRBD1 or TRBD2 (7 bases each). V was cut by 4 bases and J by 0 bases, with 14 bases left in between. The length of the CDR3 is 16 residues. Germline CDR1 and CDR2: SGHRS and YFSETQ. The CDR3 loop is CASSLTGDYSYNEQFF. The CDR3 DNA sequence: TGCGCCAGCAGCCTTACAGGGGACTACTCCTACAATGAGCAGTTCTTC.

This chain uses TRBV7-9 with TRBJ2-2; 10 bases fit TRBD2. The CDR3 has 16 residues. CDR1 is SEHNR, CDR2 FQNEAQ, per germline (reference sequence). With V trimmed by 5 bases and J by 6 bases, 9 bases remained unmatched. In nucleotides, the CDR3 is TGTGCCAGCAGCCCAAAGGGACTAGCGTACGCCGGGGAGCTGTTTTTT. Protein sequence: CASSPKGLAYAGELFF.

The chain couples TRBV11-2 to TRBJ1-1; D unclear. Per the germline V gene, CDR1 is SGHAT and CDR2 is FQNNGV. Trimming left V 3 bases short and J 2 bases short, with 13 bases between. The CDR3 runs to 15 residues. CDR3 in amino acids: CASSFSVTDNTEAFF. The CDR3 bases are TGTGCCAGCAGCTTCTCTGTTACGGACAACACTGAAGCTTTCTTT.

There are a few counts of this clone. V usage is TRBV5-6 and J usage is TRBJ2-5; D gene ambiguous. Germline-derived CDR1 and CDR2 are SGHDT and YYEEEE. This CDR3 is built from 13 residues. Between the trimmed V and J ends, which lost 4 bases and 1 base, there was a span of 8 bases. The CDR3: CASSLRLQETQYF. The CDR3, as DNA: TGTGCCAGCAGCCTCAGGCTCCAAGAGACCCAGTACTTC.

This CDR3 is CAWSALSGETQYF. The CDR3, as DNA: TGTGCCTGGAGCGCGTTAAGTGGAGAGACCCAGTACTTC. J is TRBJ2-5 and V is TRBV30; D remains unclear. CDR3 size: 13 residues. Trimming left V 3 bases short and J 4 bases short, with 12 bases between. Germline assignment: CDR1 GTSNPN and CDR2 SVGIG (reference sequence).

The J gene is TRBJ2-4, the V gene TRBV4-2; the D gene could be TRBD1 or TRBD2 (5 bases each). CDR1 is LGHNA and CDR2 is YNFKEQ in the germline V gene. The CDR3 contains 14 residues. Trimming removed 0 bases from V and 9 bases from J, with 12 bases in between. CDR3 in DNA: TGTGCCAGCAGCCAAGAGGGACGCTTAGGCATTCAGTACTTC. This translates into CASSQEGRLGIQYF.

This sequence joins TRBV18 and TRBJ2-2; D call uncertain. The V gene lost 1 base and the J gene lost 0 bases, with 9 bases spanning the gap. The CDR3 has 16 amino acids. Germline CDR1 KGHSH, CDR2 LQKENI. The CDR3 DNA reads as TGTGCCAGCTCACCACGTCCGGCAGCGAACACCGGGGAGCTGTTTTTT. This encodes CASSPRPAANTGELFF.

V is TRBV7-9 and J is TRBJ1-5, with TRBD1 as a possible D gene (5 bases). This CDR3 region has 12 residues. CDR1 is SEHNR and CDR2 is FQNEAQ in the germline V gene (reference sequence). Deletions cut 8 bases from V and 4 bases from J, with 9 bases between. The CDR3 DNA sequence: TGTGCCAGCGGGGCAGATAATCAGCCCCAGCATTTT. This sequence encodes CASGADNQPQHF.

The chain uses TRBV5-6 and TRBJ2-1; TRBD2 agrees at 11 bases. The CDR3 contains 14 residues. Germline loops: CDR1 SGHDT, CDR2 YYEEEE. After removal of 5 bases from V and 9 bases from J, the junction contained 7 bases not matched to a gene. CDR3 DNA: TGTGCCAGCAGTGATAGCGGGAGGGCTGGTGAGCAGTTCTTC. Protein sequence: CASSDSGRAGEQFF.

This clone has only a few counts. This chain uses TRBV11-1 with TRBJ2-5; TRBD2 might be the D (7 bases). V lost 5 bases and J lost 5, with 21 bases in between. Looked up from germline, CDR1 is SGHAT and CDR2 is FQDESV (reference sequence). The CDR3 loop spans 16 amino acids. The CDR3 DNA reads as TGTGCCAGCAGCCTTAAACTAGGGGGGGTCCGGGAGACCCAGTACTTC. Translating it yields CASSLKLGGVRETQYF.

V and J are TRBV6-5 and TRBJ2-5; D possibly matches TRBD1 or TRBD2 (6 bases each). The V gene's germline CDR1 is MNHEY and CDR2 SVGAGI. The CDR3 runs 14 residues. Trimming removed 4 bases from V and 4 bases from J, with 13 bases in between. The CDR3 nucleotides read TGTGCCAGCAGTTCAAGGGGGGTTGGAGAGACCCAGTACTTC. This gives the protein CASSSRGVGETQYF.

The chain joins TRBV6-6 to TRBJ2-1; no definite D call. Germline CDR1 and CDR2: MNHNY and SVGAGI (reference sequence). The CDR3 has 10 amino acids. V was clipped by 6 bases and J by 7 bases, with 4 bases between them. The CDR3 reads CASSSNEQFF. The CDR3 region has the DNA TGTGCCAGCAGCTCGAATGAGCAGTTCTTC.

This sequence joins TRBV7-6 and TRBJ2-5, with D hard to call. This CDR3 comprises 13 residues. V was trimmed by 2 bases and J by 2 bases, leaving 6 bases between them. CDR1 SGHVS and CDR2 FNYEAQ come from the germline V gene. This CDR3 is CASSLSLQETQYF. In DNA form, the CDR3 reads TGTGCCAGCAGCTTATCGTTGCAAGAGACCCAGTACTTC.

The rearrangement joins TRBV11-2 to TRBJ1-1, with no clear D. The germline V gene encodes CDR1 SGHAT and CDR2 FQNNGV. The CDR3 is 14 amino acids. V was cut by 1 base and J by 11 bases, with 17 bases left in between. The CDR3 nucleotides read TGTGCCAGCAGCTTAGGGTACGGGAGGGAACCGGCTTTCTTT. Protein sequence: CASSLGYGREPAFF.

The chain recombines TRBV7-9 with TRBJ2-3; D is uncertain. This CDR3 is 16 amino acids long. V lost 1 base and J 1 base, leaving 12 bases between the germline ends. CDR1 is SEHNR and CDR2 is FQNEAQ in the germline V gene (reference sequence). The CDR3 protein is CASSLERLVGTDTQYF. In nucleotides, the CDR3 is TGTGCCAGCAGCTTAGAACGGCTAGTCGGCACAGATACGCAGTATTTT.

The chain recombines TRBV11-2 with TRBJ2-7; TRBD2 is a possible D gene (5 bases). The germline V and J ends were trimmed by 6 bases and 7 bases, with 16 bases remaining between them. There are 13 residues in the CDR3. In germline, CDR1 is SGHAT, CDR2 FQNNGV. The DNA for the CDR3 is TGTGCCAGCAGTTTTCAAGAGACGGGGGAGCAGTACTTC. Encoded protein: CASSFQETGEQYF.

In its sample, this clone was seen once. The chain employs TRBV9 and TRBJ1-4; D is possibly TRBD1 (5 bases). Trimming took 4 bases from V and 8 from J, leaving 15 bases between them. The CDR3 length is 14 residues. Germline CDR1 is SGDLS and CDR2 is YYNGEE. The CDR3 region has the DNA TGTGCCAGCAGCCCCGGGACCACGAGGGAAAAACTGTTTTTT. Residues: CASSPGTTREKLFF.

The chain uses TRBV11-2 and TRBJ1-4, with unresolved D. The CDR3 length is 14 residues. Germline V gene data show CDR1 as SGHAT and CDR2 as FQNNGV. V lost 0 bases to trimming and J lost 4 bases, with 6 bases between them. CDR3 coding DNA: TGTGCCAGCAGCTTAGACGGGATTAATGAAAAACTGTTTTTT. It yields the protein CASSLDGINEKLFF. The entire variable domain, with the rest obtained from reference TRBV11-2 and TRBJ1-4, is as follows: EAGVAQSPRYKIIEKRQSVAFWCNPISGHATLYWYQQILGQGPKLLIQFQNNGVVDDSQLPKDRFSAERLKGVDSTLKIQPAKLEDSAVYLCASSLDGINEKLFFGSGTQLSVL.

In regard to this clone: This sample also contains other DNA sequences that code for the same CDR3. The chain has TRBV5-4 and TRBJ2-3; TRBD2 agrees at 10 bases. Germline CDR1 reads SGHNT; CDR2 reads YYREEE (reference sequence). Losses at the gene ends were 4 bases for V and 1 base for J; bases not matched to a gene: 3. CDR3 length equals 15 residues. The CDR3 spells CASSPSGGGTDTQYF. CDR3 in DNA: TGTGCCAGCAGCCCGAGCGGGGGGGGCACAGATACGCAGTATTTT.

The CDR3 DNA sequence: TGCGCCAGCAGCCCGAGGGACACCACCTACAATGAGCAGTTCTTC. It codes for CASSPRDTTYNEQFF. The genes are TRBV5-1 and TRBJ2-1; perhaps TRBD1 as D (6 bases). Germline CDR1 and CDR2: SGHRS and YFSETQ. The CDR3 is made up of 15 amino acids. V lost 4 bases and J 2 bases, leaving 13 bases between the germline ends.

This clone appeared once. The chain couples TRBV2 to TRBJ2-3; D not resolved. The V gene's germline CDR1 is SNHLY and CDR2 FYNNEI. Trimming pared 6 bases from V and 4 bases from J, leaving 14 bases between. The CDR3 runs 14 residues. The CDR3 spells CASRGRYPADTQYF. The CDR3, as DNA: TGTGCCAGCAGGGGTAGATACCCCGCAGATACGCAGTATTTT.

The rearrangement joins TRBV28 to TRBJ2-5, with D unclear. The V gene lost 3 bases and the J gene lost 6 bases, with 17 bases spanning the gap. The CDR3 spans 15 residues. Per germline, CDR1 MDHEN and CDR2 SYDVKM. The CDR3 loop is CASSLGFPIGKTQYF. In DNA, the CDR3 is TGTGCCAGCAGTTTGGGGTTTCCTATTGGAAAGACCCAGTACTTC.

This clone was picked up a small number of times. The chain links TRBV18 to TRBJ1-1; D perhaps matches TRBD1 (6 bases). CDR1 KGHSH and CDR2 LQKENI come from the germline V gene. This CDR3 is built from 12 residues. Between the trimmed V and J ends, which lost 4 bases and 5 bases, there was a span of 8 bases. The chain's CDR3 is CASSQGGTEAFF. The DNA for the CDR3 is TGTGCCAGCTCACAAGGGGGAACTGAAGCTTTCTTT.

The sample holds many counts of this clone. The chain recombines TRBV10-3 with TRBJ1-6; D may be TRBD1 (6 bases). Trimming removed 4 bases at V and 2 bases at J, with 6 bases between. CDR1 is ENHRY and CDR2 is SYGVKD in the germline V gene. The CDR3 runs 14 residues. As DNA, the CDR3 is TGTGCCATCAGTGGGACAGCCTATAATTCACCCCTCCACTTT. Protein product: CAISGTAYNSPLHF.

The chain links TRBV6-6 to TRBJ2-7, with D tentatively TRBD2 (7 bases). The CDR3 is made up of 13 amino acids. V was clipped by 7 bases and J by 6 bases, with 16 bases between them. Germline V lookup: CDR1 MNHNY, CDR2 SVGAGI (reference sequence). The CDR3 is CASNKGGAVEQYF. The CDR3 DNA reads TGTGCCAGCAATAAAGGGGGGGCGGTCGAGCAGTACTTC.

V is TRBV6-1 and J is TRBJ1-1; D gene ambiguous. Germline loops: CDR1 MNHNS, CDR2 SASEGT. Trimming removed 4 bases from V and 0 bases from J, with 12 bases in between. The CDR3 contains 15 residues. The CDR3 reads CASSGPQILNTEAFF. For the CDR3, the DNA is TGTGCCAGCAGTGGCCCACAGATCTTGAACACTGAAGCTTTCTTT.